The clone carrying this TCR beta chain showed up just once. This entry belongs to a study of control samples from healthy donors and cancer patients. TCRdb's table, derived via immunoSEQ multiplex PCR, lists solely in-frame clones and lacks some. Among about 180,000 clones, approximately 94% were seen once, and the ten largest hold roughly 1.5%. Sequencing used blood. The clonotype comes from a young man in good health.

This CDR3 is CASSLWPDTSYEQYF. The CDR3 DNA reads as TGTGCCAGCAGTTTATGGCCGGACACATCCTACGAGCAGTACTTC. The genes are TRBV27 and TRBJ2-7; tentatively, D is TRBD1 (5 bases). V was cut by 1 base and J by 1 base, with 11 bases left in between. Germline CDR1 is MNHEY and CDR2 is SMNVEV (reference sequence). The CDR3 has 15 residues.